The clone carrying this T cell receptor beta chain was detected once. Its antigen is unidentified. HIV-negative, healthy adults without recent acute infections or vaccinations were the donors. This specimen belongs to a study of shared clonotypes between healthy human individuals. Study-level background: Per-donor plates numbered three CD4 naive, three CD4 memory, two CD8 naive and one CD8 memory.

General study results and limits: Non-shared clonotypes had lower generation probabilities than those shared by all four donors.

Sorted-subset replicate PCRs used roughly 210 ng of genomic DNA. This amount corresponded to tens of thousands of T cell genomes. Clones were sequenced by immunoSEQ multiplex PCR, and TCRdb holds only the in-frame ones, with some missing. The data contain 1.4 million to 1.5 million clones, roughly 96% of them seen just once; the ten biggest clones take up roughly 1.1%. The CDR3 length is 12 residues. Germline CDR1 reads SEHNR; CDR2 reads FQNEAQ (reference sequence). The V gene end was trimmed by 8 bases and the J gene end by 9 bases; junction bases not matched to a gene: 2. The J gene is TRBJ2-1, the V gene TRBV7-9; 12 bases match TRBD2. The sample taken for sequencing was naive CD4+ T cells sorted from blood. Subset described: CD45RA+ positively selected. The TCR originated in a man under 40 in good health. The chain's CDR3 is CASSSGRGEQFF. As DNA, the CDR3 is TGTGCCAGCTCTAGCGGGAGGGGTGAGCAGTTCTTC.